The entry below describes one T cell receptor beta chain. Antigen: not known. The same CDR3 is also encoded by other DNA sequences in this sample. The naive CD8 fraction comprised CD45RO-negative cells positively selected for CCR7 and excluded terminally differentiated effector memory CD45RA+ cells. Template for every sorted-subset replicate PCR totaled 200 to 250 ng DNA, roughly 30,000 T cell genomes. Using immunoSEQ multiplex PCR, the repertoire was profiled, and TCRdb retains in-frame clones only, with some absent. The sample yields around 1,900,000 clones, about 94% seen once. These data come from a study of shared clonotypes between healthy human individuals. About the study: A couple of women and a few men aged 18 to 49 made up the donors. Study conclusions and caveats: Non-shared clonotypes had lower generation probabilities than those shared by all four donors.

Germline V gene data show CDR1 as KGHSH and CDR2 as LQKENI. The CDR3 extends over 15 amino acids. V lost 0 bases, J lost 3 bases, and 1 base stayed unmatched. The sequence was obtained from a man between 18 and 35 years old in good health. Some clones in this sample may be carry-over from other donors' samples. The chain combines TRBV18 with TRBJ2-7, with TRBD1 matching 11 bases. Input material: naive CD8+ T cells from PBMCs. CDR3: CASSPPGQGVYEQYF. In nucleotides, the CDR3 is TGTGCCAGCTCACCACCGGGACAGGGGGTCTACGAGCAGTACTTC.